These 16 T cell receptor beta chains originate from one sample sequenced in a study of blood T cell repertoires in COVID-19. This table comes from immunoSEQ multiplex PCR, and its TCRdb copy is limited to in-frame clones, with some not included. The sample has about 400,000 clones, approximately 86% seen once. Source material: PBMCs or T cells enriched from blood (not recorded which). The receptors derive from a middle-aged woman with acute COVID-19.

This clone was detected only a few times. The chain joins TRBV2 to TRBJ1-2; D possibly corresponds to TRBD1 (6 bases). The CDR3 totals 13 residues. Per the germline V gene, CDR1 is SNHLY and CDR2 is FYNNEI. V dropped 9 bases and J dropped 6 bases, with 17 bases sitting between them. The CDR3 bases are TGTGCCAGTAAATCCGACAGGAAAGATGGCTACACCTTC. Translated: CASKSDRKDGYTF.

V is TRBV5-1 and J is TRBJ2-5, with D unresolved. V lost 1 base and J 0 bases, leaving 4 bases between the germline ends. This CDR3 has 13 residues. Germline lookup yields CDR1 SGHRS and CDR2 YFSETQ. CDR3 region: CASSLLYQETQYF. The CDR3 DNA reads as TGCGCCAGCAGCTTGCTGTACCAAGAGACCCAGTACTTC.

The gene calls are TRBV4-1 and TRBJ2-2; weak D call: TRBD1 (6 bases). The V and J ends lost 5 bases and 1 base respectively, with 8 bases between them. The CDR3 is 14 residues long. Germline assignment: CDR1 MGHRA and CDR2 YSYEKL. This chain's CDR3 is CASSSDRNTGELFF. The CDR3 DNA reads TGCGCCAGCAGCTCGGACAGGAACACCGGGGAGCTGTTTTTT.

This clone was seen only a few times. The V and J genes are TRBV9 and TRBJ1-1; tentatively, D is TRBD1 (6 bases). Germline CDR1 and CDR2: SGDLS and YYNGEE. CDR3 length: 15 amino acids. Trimming left V 4 bases short and J 2 bases short, with 15 bases between. In nucleotides, the CDR3 is TGTGCCAGCAGCCCCCGGCTACAGGGAAACACTGAAGCTTTCTTT. Protein sequence: CASSPRLQGNTEAFF.

The rearrangement links TRBV15 to TRBJ1-5; 10 positions match TRBD1. This CDR3 is 15 amino acids long. After removal of 5 bases from V and 4 bases from J, the junction contained 5 bases not matched to a gene. The V gene's germline CDR1 is LNHNV and CDR2 YYDKDF (reference sequence). CDR3 loop: CATSSRDRGNQPQHF. In DNA, the CDR3 is TGTGCCACCAGCTCCCGGGACAGGGGAAATCAGCCCCAGCATTTT.

The chain recombines TRBV6-2 or TRBV6-3 with TRBJ2-1; 10 nucleotides match TRBD2. This CDR3 spans 16 amino acids. The V gene end was trimmed by 5 bases and the J gene end by 1 base; junction bases not matched to a gene: 5. The germline CDR1 and CDR2 sequences are MNHEY and SVGEGT. In DNA, the CDR3 is TGTGCCAGCAGTCTTCTACTAGCGGGGTCCTACAATGAGCAGTTCTTC. It yields the protein CASSLLLAGSYNEQFF.

This sequence joins TRBV6-1 and TRBJ1-5, with a possible D match to TRBD1 (6 bases). This CDR3 has 16 amino acids. V was trimmed by 4 bases and J by 0 bases, leaving 13 bases between them. The V gene's germline CDR1 is MNHNS and CDR2 SASEGT. The CDR3 DNA sequence: TGTGCCAGCAGTGTGGGGACAACTCCTAGCAATCAGCCCCAGCATTTT. Translation gives CASSVGTTPSNQPQHF.

V and J are TRBV10-3 and TRBJ1-4; D uncertain. The CDR3 contains 13 residues. Trimming took 10 bases from V and 8 from J, leaving 17 bases between them. Germline CDR1 reads ENHRY; CDR2 reads SYGVKD. The CDR3 is CASAAGLDEKLFF. The CDR3 DNA reads TGTGCCAGCGCAGCGGGGTTGGACGAAAAACTGTTTTTT.

This sequence joins TRBV5-1 and TRBJ1-1; D might be TRBD1 (5 bases). Per germline, CDR1 SGHRS and CDR2 YFSETQ. The CDR3 covers 13 residues. V lost 4 bases, J lost 4 bases, and 11 bases lay in between. CDR3 in amino acids: CASSLNQGTEAFF. The CDR3 DNA reads TGCGCCAGCAGCCTCAATCAGGGCACTGAAGCTTTCTTT.

This rearrangement joins TRBV30 to TRBJ1-1, with D unresolved. Trimming took off 2 bases at V and 2 bases at J, with 6 bases between the two ends. The CDR3 contains 12 residues. Germline CDR1 reads GTSNPN; CDR2 reads SVGIG (reference sequence). The CDR3 is CAWSLFNTEAFF. The CDR3 coding sequence is TGTGCCTGGAGTTTATTTAACACTGAAGCTTTCTTT.

V usage is TRBV7-2 and J usage is TRBJ1-1, with TRBD1 identical over 10 bases. J gave up 1 base and V 5 bases, and 7 bases lay outside the gene matches. This CDR3 has 16 amino acids. Germline V gene sequence: CDR1 SGHTA, CDR2 FQGNSA. CDR3 DNA: TGTGCCAGCAGCCCACGGACAGGGGGGGGGAACACTGAAGCTTTCTTT. Protein: CASSPRTGGGNTEAFF.

The rearrangement joins TRBV7-8 to TRBJ1-1; the D gene is possibly TRBD1 (5 bases). The germline V gene has CDR1 SGHVS and CDR2 FQNEAQ. The CDR3 is made up of 16 amino acids. Trimming stripped 3 bases from V and 0 bases from J, with 14 bases between. The chain's CDR3 is CASSFSRDSMNTEAFF. CDR3 DNA: TGTGCCAGCAGCTTCTCTAGGGACTCCATGAACACTGAAGCTTTCTTT.

This clone was counted a single time. The chain is built from TRBV6-2 or TRBV6-3 and TRBJ2-5; D is perhaps TRBD2 (6 bases). Trimming left V 5 bases short and J 5 bases short, with 18 bases between. The CDR3 spans 15 residues. Germline V gene sequence: CDR1 MNHEY, CDR2 SVGEGT. CDR3 sequence reads: CASSPWGGKHETQYF. The CDR3 coding sequence is TGTGCCAGCAGTCCCTGGGGCGGGAAACACGAGACCCAGTACTTC.

CDR3 coding DNA: TGTGCCAGCAGCGGGTTCCGGGACAAACAAGAGACCCAGTACTTC. Translated, it gives CASSGFRDKQETQYF. This chain connects TRBV4-2 to TRBJ2-5; weak D call: TRBD1 (6 bases). Per germline, CDR1 LGHNA and CDR2 YNFKEQ. The CDR3 loop spans 15 amino acids. V was shortened by 5 bases and J by 2 bases, with 15 bases between the two germline ends.

V usage is TRBV25-1 and J usage is TRBJ2-3, with 12 nucleotides matching TRBD2. Germline CDR1 MGHDK, CDR2 SYGVNS. The J segment lost 5 bases and the V segment lost 6 bases, leaving 6 bases of the junction unmatched. The CDR3 consists of 15 residues. CDR3 nucleotides: TGTGCCAGCAGCGTACTAGCGGGGGGCTTAGATACGCAGTATTTT. It codes for CASSVLAGGLDTQYF.

The rearrangement uses TRBV28 and TRBJ1-2; unclear D gene. This CDR3 has 13 residues. The germline V and J ends were trimmed by 3 bases and 4 bases, with 9 bases remaining between them. The germline gives CDR1 MDHEN, CDR2 SYDVKM. The CDR3 spells CASSFRALYGYTF. The CDR3 DNA sequence: TGTGCCAGCAGTTTCCGCGCACTCTATGGCTACACCTTC.